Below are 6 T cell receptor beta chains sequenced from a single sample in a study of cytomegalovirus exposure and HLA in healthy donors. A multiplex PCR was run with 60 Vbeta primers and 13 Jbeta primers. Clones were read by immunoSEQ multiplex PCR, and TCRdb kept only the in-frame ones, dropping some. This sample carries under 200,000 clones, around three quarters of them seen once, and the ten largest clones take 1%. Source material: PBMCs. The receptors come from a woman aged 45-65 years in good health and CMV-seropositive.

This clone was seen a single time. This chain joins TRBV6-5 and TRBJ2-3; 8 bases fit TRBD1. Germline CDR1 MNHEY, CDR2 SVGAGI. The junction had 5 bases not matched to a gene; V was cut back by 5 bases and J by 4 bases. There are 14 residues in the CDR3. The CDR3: CASSQRTGPDTQYF. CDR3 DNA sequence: TGTGCCAGCAGTCAACGGACAGGGCCAGATACGCAGTATTTT.

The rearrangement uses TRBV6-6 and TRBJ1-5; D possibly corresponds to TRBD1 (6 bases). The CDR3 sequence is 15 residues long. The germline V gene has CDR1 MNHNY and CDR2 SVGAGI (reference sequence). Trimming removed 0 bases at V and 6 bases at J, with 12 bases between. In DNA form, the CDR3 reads TGTGCCAGCAGTTACTCAGCGGCGGGGGCTCAGCCCCAGCATTTT. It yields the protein CASSYSAAGAQPQHF.

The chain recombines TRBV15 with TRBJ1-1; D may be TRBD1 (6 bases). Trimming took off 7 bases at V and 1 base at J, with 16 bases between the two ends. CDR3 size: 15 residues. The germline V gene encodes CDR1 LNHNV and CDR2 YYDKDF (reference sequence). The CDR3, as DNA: TGTGCCACCATCAGTCGGAGACAGGCGAACACTGAAGCTTTCTTT. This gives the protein CATISRRQANTEAFF.

The CDR3 region is CASSLRGALTGGYTF. The CDR3, as DNA: TGTGCCAGCAGCTTACGGGGGGCATTGACGGGGGGCTACACCTTC. This sequence joins TRBV5-6 and TRBJ1-2; D is possibly TRBD1 (6 bases). This CDR3 comprises 15 residues. Germline V gives CDR1 SGHDT, CDR2 YYEEEE. V lost 2 bases, J lost 8 bases, and 19 bases lay in between.

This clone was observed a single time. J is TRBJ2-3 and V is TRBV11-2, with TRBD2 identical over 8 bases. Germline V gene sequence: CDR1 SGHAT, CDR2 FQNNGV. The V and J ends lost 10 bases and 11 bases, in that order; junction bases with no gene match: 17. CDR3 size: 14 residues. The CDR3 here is CATSRAGAPGGQYF. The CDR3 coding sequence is TGTGCCACCTCGCGAGCGGGGGCCCCTGGGGGGCAGTATTTT.

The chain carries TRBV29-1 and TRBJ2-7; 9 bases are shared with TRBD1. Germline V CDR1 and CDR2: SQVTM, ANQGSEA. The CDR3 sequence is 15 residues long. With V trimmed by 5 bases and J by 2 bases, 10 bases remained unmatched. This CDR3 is CSVIPDRGLTYEQYF. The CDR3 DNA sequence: TGCAGCGTTATACCAGACAGGGGGTTAACCTACGAGCAGTACTTC.